This is a list of T cell receptor beta chains from one sample in a study of blood T cell repertoires in COVID-19. The table came from immunoSEQ multiplex PCR; TCRdb's copy has only in-frame clones and leaves some out. The repertoire holds about 220,000 clones, around 87% seen once, with roughly 3.7% in the top ten. The sample comprised PBMCs or T cells enriched from blood (not recorded which). These receptor sequences come from a woman aged 18 to 35 in a cohort exposed to, infected with or recovered from COVID-19 (not recorded which). Both conserved end residues are part of each CDR3. Fields, in order: V gene, clone size, J gene, CDR3 length, D gene, CDR3 protein, CDR3 DNA. A D gene is named only where the DNA matches it firmly. Clone size is given for some rows only: seen once, a few or many times, or a class if the clone is expanded.

v_gene: TRBV5-1
abundance: -
j_gene: TRBJ1-6
len: 15
d_gene: -
CDR3aa: CASSLGQGVGSPLHF
CDR3nt: TGCGCCAGCAGCTTGGGGCAGGGTGTCGGTTCACCCCTCCACTTT

v_gene: TRBV25-1
abundance: once
j_gene: TRBJ2-7
len: 14
d_gene: -
CDR3aa: CASSELDSSYEQYF
CDR3nt: TGTGCCAGCAGTGAACTGGACAGCTCCTACGAGCAGTACTTC

v_gene: TRBV10-3
abundance: -
j_gene: TRBJ2-1
len: 13
d_gene: -
CDR3aa: CAISEREVDEQFF
CDR3nt: TGTGCCATCAGTGAGAGAGAGGTCGATGAGCAGTTCTTC

v_gene: TRBV5-1
abundance: -
j_gene: TRBJ1-2
len: 13
d_gene: TRBD1
CDR3aa: CASSVGQADGYTF
CDR3nt: TGCGCCAGCAGCGTAGGACAGGCCGACGGCTACACCTTC

v_gene: TRBV19
abundance: -
j_gene: TRBJ1-2
len: 13
d_gene: TRBD1
CDR3aa: CASRQGLSYGYTF
CDR3nt: TGTGCCAGCCGACAGGGTCTCAGCTATGGCTACACCTTC

v_gene: TRBV28
abundance: -
j_gene: TRBJ1-2
len: 14
d_gene: TRBD1
CDR3aa: CASSLLQTGNGYTF
CDR3nt: TGTGCCAGCAGTCTCTTACAGACAGGGAATGGCTACACCTTC

v_gene: TRBV27
abundance: -
j_gene: TRBJ2-7
len: 13
d_gene: -
CDR3aa: CASSPGLSYEQYF
CDR3nt: TGTGCCAGCAGTCCGGGACTTTCCTACGAGCAGTACTTC

v_gene: TRBV5-1
abundance: -
j_gene: TRBJ2-2
len: 15
d_gene: -
CDR3aa: CASSPEGVRTGELFF
CDR3nt: TGCGCCAGCAGCCCGGAAGGGGTCAGGACCGGGGAGCTGTTTTTT

v_gene: TRBV7-3
abundance: -
j_gene: TRBJ2-1
len: 14
d_gene: TRBD1
CDR3aa: CASSKTGGDDEQFF
CDR3nt: TGTGCCAGCAGCAAGACAGGGGGCGACGATGAGCAGTTCTTC

v_gene: TRBV28
abundance: few
j_gene: TRBJ2-1
len: 15
d_gene: TRBD1
CDR3aa: CASSVGPGGKNEQFF
CDR3nt: TGTGCCAGCAGCGTCGGTCCAGGGGGCAAAAATGAGCAGTTCTTC

v_gene: TRBV29-1
abundance: -
j_gene: TRBJ1-1
len: 14
d_gene: TRBD1
CDR3aa: CSASGTGEATGAFF
CDR3nt: TGCAGCGCTTCCGGGACAGGGGAGGCCACTGGAGCTTTCTTT

v_gene: TRBV11-3
abundance: -
j_gene: TRBJ1-1
len: 13
d_gene: TRBD1
CDR3aa: CATRDREYTEAFF
CDR3nt: TGTGCCACCAGGGACAGGGAGTACACTGAAGCTTTCTTT

v_gene: TRBV18
abundance: -
j_gene: TRBJ2-1
len: 14
d_gene: -
CDR3aa: CASSPARDYNEQFF
CDR3nt: TGTGCCAGCTCACCCGCTCGCGACTACAATGAGCAGTTCTTC

v_gene: TRBV7-3
abundance: -
j_gene: TRBJ1-1
len: 13
d_gene: -
CDR3aa: CASSWTVDTEAFF
CDR3nt: TGTGCCAGCAGCTGGACAGTGGACACTGAAGCTTTCTTT

v_gene: TRBV6-5
abundance: once
j_gene: TRBJ1-6
len: 15
d_gene: TRBD1
CDR3aa: CASSLGQGALQPLHF
CDR3nt: TGTGCCAGCAGCCTAGGACAGGGGGCTCTTCAACCCCTCCACTTT

v_gene: TRBV10-3
abundance: -
j_gene: TRBJ1-2
len: 11
d_gene: -
CDR3aa: CAISELDGYTF
CDR3nt: TGTGCCATCTCTGAGCTAGATGGCTACACCTTC

v_gene: TRBV5-6
abundance: -
j_gene: TRBJ1-2
len: 14
d_gene: -
CDR3aa: CASSLGQPSYGYTF
CDR3nt: TGTGCCAGCAGCTTGGGACAGCCCTCCTATGGCTACACCTTC

v_gene: TRBV19
abundance: -
j_gene: TRBJ1-1
len: 16
d_gene: -
CDR3aa: CASSIGEGRGNTEAFF
CDR3nt: TGTGCCAGTAGTATAGGAGAGGGCCGGGGGAACACTGAAGCTTTCTTT

v_gene: TRBV21-1
abundance: -
j_gene: TRBJ1-3
len: 17
d_gene: -
CDR3aa: CASSKDSLGISGNTIYF
CDR3nt: TGTGCCAGCAGCAAAGATAGTCTCGGGATCTCTGGAAACACCATATATTTT

v_gene: TRBV30
abundance: -
j_gene: TRBJ1-5
len: 13
d_gene: TRBD1
CDR3aa: CACTGGNNQPQHF
CDR3nt: TGTGCCTGTACAGGGGGCAACAATCAGCCCCAGCATTTT

v_gene: TRBV9
abundance: -
j_gene: TRBJ2-5
len: 16
d_gene: TRBD2
CDR3aa: CASSEAPASGQETQYF
CDR3nt: TGTGCCAGCAGCGAGGCCCCGGCTAGCGGCCAAGAGACCCAGTACTTC

v_gene: TRBV5-1
abundance: -
j_gene: TRBJ1-2
len: 14
d_gene: TRBD1
CDR3aa: CASSRDRSNYGYTF
CDR3nt: TGCGCCAGCAGCAGGGACAGGTCTAACTATGGCTACACCTTC

v_gene: TRBV18
abundance: once
j_gene: TRBJ1-5
len: 15
d_gene: -
CDR3aa: CASSPGRGSNQPQHF
CDR3nt: TGTGCCAGCTCACCTGGCAGGGGTAGCAATCAGCCCCAGCATTTT

v_gene: TRBV19
abundance: few
j_gene: TRBJ1-2
len: 14
d_gene: -
CDR3aa: CASSYGDSNYGYTF
CDR3nt: TGTGCCAGTAGTTACGGCGACTCAAACTATGGCTACACCTTC

v_gene: TRBV19
abundance: -
j_gene: TRBJ2-1
len: 12
d_gene: -
CDR3aa: CASQGSYNEQFF
CDR3nt: TGTGCCAGTCAGGGCTCCTACAATGAGCAGTTCTTC

v_gene: TRBV10-3
abundance: -
j_gene: TRBJ2-7
len: 12
d_gene: -
CDR3aa: CAISERGYEQYF
CDR3nt: TGTGCCATCAGTGAGCGGGGCTACGAGCAGTACTTC

v_gene: TRBV6-5
abundance: once
j_gene: TRBJ1-2
len: 14
d_gene: TRBD1
CDR3aa: CASSQTGEGGGYTF
CDR3nt: TGTGCCAGCAGTCAGACAGGGGAAGGAGGCGGCTACACCTTC

v_gene: TRBV4-1
abundance: -
j_gene: TRBJ1-4
len: 15
d_gene: -
CDR3aa: CASSQEGREGEKLFF
CDR3nt: TGCGCCAGCAGCCAAGAAGGGAGGGAGGGTGAAAAACTGTTTTTT

v_gene: TRBV7-8
abundance: -
j_gene: TRBJ1-5
len: 15
d_gene: TRBD1
CDR3aa: CASSFARGINQPQHF
CDR3nt: TGTGCCAGCAGCTTCGCCAGGGGGATCAATCAGCCCCAGCATTTT

v_gene: TRBV15
abundance: -
j_gene: TRBJ2-5
len: 14
d_gene: TRBD2
CDR3aa: CASRLAGEQETQYF
CDR3nt: TGTGCCTCGAGACTAGCGGGAGAACAAGAGACCCAGTACTTC

v_gene: TRBV3-1/TRBV3-2
abundance: -
j_gene: TRBJ2-2
len: 15
d_gene: -
CDR3aa: CASSQDWRNTGELFF
CDR3nt: TGTGCCAGCAGCCAAGATTGGAGGAACACCGGGGAGCTGTTTTTT

v_gene: TRBV6-5
abundance: -
j_gene: TRBJ2-7
len: 12
d_gene: -
CDR3aa: CASSLGFGEQYF
CDR3nt: TGTGCCAGCAGTCTCGGGTTTGGCGAGCAGTACTTC

v_gene: TRBV7-3
abundance: -
j_gene: TRBJ1-1
len: 13
d_gene: -
CDR3aa: CASSDGTGAEAFF
CDR3nt: TGTGCCAGCAGCGATGGGACGGGGGCTGAAGCTTTCTTT

v_gene: TRBV12-3/TRBV12-4
abundance: -
j_gene: TRBJ2-1
len: 13
d_gene: -
CDR3aa: CASSPRGNDEQFF
CDR3nt: TGTGCCAGCAGTCCCAGGGGAAACGATGAGCAGTTCTTC

v_gene: TRBV3-1/TRBV3-2
abundance: -
j_gene: TRBJ2-7
len: 16
d_gene: -
CDR3aa: CASSQDGVAVSYEQYF
CDR3nt: TGTGCCAGCAGCCAAGATGGGGTAGCGGTCTCCTACGAGCAGTACTTC

v_gene: TRBV2
abundance: -
j_gene: TRBJ2-7
len: 14
d_gene: -
CDR3aa: CASSSGLASYEQYF
CDR3nt: TGTGCCAGCAGTTCGGGACTTGCCTCCTACGAGCAGTACTTC

v_gene: TRBV18
abundance: -
j_gene: TRBJ2-3
len: 12
d_gene: -
CDR3aa: CASSPPADTQYF
CDR3nt: TGTGCCAGCTCACCACCCGCAGATACGCAGTATTTT

v_gene: TRBV28
abundance: -
j_gene: TRBJ1-2
len: 12
d_gene: TRBD1
CDR3aa: CAITSDRAGYTF
CDR3nt: TGTGCCATCACATCGGACAGGGCTGGCTACACCTTC

v_gene: TRBV7-2
abundance: -
j_gene: TRBJ2-7
len: 15
d_gene: TRBD2
CDR3aa: CASSQTSGRFYEQYF
CDR3nt: TGTGCCAGCAGCCAGACTAGCGGGAGGTTCTACGAGCAGTACTTC

v_gene: TRBV7-9
abundance: -
j_gene: TRBJ1-1
len: 14
d_gene: -
CDR3aa: CASSPSGGRTEAFF
CDR3nt: TGTGCCAGCAGCCCCTCCGGGGGAAGGACTGAAGCTTTCTTT

v_gene: TRBV5-1
abundance: -
j_gene: TRBJ1-2
len: 16
d_gene: TRBD1
CDR3aa: CASSLDGTDGFYGYTF
CDR3nt: TGCGCCAGCAGCTTGGACGGGACAGATGGCTTTTATGGCTACACCTTC

v_gene: TRBV4-1
abundance: -
j_gene: TRBJ1-1
len: 12
d_gene: TRBD1
CDR3aa: CASSRTGRVAFF
CDR3nt: TGCGCCAGCAGCCGGACAGGGCGGGTAGCTTTCTTT

v_gene: TRBV9
abundance: once
j_gene: TRBJ2-7
len: 13
d_gene: -
CDR3aa: CASTVRPGDEQYF
CDR3nt: TGTGCCAGCACTGTACGCCCGGGGGACGAGCAGTACTTC

v_gene: TRBV10-3
abundance: -
j_gene: TRBJ2-7
len: 15
d_gene: TRBD1
CDR3aa: CAISLSAGGSYEQYF
CDR3nt: TGTGCCATCAGCCTTTCGGCAGGGGGCTCCTACGAGCAGTACTTC

v_gene: TRBV7-9
abundance: once
j_gene: TRBJ2-6
len: 15
d_gene: TRBD1
CDR3aa: CASSQTGAGANVLTF
CDR3nt: TGTGCCAGCAGCCAGACAGGGGCTGGGGCCAACGTCCTGACTTTC

v_gene: TRBV4-1
abundance: -
j_gene: TRBJ2-7
len: 15
d_gene: -
CDR3aa: CASSPRNRSSYEQYF
CDR3nt: TGCGCCAGCAGCCCCCGGAACAGAAGCTCCTACGAGCAGTACTTC

v_gene: TRBV5-1
abundance: -
j_gene: TRBJ1-6
len: 16
d_gene: TRBD1
CDR3aa: CASSWGTGEDNSPLHF
CDR3nt: TGCGCCAGCAGCTGGGGGACAGGGGAAGATAATTCACCCCTCCACTTT

v_gene: TRBV18
abundance: -
j_gene: TRBJ1-1
len: 14
d_gene: -
CDR3aa: CASSQGQMNTEAFF
CDR3nt: TGTGCCAGCTCACAGGGGCAGATGAACACTGAAGCTTTCTTT

v_gene: TRBV7-2
abundance: -
j_gene: TRBJ1-2
len: 14
d_gene: TRBD1
CDR3aa: CASSADRGDYGYTF
CDR3nt: TGTGCCAGCAGCGCCGACAGGGGAGACTATGGCTACACCTTC

v_gene: TRBV2
abundance: -
j_gene: TRBJ2-6
len: 17
d_gene: -
CDR3aa: CASSDEGVISGANVLTF
CDR3nt: TGTGCCAGCAGTGACGAGGGGGTGATCTCTGGGGCCAACGTCCTGACTTTC